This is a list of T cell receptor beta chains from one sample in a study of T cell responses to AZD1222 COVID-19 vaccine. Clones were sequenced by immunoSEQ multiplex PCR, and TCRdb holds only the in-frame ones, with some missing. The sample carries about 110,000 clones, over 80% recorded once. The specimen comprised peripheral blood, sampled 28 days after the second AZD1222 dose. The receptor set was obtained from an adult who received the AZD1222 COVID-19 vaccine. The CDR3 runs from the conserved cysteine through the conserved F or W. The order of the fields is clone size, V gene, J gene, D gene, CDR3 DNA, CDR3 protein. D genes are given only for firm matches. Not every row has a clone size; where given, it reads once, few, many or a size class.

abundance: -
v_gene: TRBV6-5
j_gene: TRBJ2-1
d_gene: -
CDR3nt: TGTGCCAGCAGTTACGTTGGTGAGCAGTTCTTC
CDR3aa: CASSYVGEQFF

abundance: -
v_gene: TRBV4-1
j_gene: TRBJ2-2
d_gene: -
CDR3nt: TGCGCCAGCAGCCAAGCACAGCAAAACGCGAACACCGGGGAGCTGTTTTTT
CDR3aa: CASSQAQQNANTGELFF

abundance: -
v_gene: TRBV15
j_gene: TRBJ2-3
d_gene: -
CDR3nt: TGTGCCACCAGCAACCGACTTAGGGATGGCACAGATACGCAGTATTTT
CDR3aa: CATSNRLRDGTDTQYF

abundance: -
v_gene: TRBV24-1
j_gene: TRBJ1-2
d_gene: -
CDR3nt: TGTGCCACCAGCGCGCGGGCAGGGGAAGGCTACACCTTC
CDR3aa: CATSARAGEGYTF

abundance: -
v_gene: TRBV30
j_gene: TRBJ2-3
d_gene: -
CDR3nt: TGTGCCTGGAGTTGGGGGCGGGATACGCAGTATTTT
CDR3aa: CAWSWGRDTQYF

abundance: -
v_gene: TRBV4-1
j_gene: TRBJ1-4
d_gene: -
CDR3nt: TGCGCCAGCAGCCAAGATCCACCAGGTCCAACTAATGAAAAACTGTTTTTT
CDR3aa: CASSQDPPGPTNEKLFF

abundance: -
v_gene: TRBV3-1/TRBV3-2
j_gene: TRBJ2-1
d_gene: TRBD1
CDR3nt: TGTGCCAGCAGCCAAGATCGGGGACAGGGAAAATCGGGTGAGCAGTTCTTC
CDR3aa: CASSQDRGQGKSGEQFF

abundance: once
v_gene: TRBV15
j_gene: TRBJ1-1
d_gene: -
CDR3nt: TGTGCCACCAGCGCTACATTGCGGGGAGCGAACACTGAAGCTTTCTTT
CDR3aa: CATSATLRGANTEAFF

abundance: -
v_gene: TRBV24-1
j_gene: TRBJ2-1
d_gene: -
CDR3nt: TGTGCCACCAGTGATCTAACCAGGCAGTTCTTC
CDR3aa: CATSDLTRQFF

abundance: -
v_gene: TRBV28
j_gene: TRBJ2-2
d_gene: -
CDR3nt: TGTGCCAGCAGTTTAAGAGGATCGAACACCGGGGAGCTGTTTTTT
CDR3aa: CASSLRGSNTGELFF

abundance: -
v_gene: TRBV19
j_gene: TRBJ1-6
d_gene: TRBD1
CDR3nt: TGTGCCAGCGCCGGGACAGGGAGTTCACCCCTCCACTTT
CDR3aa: CASAGTGSSPLHF

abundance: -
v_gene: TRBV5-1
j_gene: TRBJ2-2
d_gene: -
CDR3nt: TGCGCCAGCAGCTTGGAAGGGGGGGCCAGGAACACCGGGGAGCTGTTTTTT
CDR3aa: CASSLEGGARNTGELFF

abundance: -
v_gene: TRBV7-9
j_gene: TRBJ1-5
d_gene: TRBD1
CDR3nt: TGTGCCAGCAGCTTAGCGCCCCCCGGGACAGGGGTCAATCAGCCCCAGCATTTT
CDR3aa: CASSLAPPGTGVNQPQHF

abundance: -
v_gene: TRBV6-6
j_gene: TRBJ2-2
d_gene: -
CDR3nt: TGTGCCAGCAGACCCGACTTAGTCACCGGGGAGCTGTTTTTT
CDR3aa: CASRPDLVTGELFF

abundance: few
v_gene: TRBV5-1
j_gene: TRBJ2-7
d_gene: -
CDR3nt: TGCGCCAGCAGCTTGACTTCGTCTGAGCAGTACTTC
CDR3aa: CASSLTSSEQYF

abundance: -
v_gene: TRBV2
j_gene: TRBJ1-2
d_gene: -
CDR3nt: TGTGCCACTCCAGGGCAGGTAGAAAGTGTTACAAATGGCTACACCTTC
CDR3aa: CATPGQVESVTNGYTF

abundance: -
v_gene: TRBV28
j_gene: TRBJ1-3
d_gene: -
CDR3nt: TGTGCCAGCTCTCCCCGGGGGGCGCGAAGGACCTCTGGAAACACCATATATTTT
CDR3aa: CASSPRGARRTSGNTIYF

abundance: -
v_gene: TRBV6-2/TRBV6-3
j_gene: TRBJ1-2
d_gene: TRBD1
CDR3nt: TGTGCCAGCAGTTCATCAGGGGGCGGGTATGGCTACACCTTC
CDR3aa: CASSSSGGGYGYTF

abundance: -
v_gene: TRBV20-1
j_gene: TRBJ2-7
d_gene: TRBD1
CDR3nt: TGCAGTGGTAGTACAGGGGGCACCTACGAGCAGTACTTC
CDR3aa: CSGSTGGTYEQYF

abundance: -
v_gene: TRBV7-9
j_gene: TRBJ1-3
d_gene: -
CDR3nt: TGTGCCAGCAGCCCCGTAGGGGCCCCAACTGGAAACACCATATATTTT
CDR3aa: CASSPVGAPTGNTIYF

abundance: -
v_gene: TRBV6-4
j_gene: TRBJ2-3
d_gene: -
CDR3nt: TGTGCCAGCAGTGACCTGGGAGGAAATACGCAGTATTTT
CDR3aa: CASSDLGGNTQYF

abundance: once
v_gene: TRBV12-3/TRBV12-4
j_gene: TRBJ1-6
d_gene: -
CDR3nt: TGTGCCAGCAGTTTGAGGGGTAATTCACCCCTCCACTTT
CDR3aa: CASSLRGNSPLHF

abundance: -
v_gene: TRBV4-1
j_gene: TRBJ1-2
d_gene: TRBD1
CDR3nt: TGCGCCAGCAGCCAAGATGGAACAGCAGGGGGAAACTATGGCTACACCTTC
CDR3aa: CASSQDGTAGGNYGYTF

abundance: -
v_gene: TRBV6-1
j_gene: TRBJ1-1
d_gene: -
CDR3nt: TGTGCCAGCAGTGAAAGGGGGTCCGAAGCTTTCTTT
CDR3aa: CASSERGSEAFF

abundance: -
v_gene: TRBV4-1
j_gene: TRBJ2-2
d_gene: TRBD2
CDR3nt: TGCGCCAGCAGCCAAGAGGCTAGCGGGAGGGCCTATAGCACCGGGGAGCTGTTTTTT
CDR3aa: CASSQEASGRAYSTGELFF

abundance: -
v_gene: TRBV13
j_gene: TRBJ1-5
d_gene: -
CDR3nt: TGTGCCAGCAGCTTGAAAGGGAGCAATCAGCCCCAGCATTTT
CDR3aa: CASSLKGSNQPQHF

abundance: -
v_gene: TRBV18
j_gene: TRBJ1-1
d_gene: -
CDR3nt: TGTGCCAGCTCACCAAGGGAAGACAGTGAAGCTTTCTTT
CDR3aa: CASSPREDSEAFF

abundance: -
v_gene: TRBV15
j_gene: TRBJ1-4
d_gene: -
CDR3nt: TGTGCCACCAGCAGAGATCCTTTTGCAGAAAAACTGTTTTTT
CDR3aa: CATSRDPFAEKLFF

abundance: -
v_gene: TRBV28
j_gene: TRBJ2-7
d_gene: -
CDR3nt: TGTGCCAGCACCCCTGAGGTGGGTCTGGGGCGAGAGCAGTACTTC
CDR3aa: CASTPEVGLGREQYF

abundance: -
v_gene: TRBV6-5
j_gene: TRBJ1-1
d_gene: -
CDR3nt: TGTGCCAGCAGTCCCGGCGGAGAAGCTTTCTTT
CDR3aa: CASSPGGEAFF

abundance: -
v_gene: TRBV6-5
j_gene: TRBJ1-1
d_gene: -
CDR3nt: TGTGCCAGCACCCAACTGGGGGCGCCCCAGGGAGCTTTCTTT
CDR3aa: CASTQLGAPQGAFF

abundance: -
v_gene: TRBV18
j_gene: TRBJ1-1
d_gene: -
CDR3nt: TGTGCCAGCTCACCACCGAACAGCAACACTGAAGCTTTCTTT
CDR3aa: CASSPPNSNTEAFF

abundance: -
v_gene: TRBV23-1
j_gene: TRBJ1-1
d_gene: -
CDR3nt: TGCGCCAGCAGTCATCGATGGGCGGGACTAATGAACACTGAAGCTTTCTTT
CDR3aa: CASSHRWAGLMNTEAFF

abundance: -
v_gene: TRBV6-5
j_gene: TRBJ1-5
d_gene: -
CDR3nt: TGTGCCAGCACCCAGAACAGGGATCAGCCCCAGCATTTT
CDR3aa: CASTQNRDQPQHF

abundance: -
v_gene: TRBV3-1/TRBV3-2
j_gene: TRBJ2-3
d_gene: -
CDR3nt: TGTGCCAGCAGCCAAGATCTAATCGGGTTTAGCACAGATACGCAGTATTTT
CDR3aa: CASSQDLIGFSTDTQYF

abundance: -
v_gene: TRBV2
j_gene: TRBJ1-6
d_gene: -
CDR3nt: TGTGCCAGCAGTGACCACAGTCGCGGCCCTATTCTCGGTTCACCCCTCCACTTT
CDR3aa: CASSDHSRGPILGSPLHF

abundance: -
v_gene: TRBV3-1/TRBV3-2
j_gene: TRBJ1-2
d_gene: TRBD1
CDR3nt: TGTGCCAGCAGCCACCAGCGGACAGGCCCCATCAACTATGGCTACACCTTC
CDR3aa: CASSHQRTGPINYGYTF

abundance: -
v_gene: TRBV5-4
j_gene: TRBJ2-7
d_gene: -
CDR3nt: TGTGCCAGCAGCTTAGGACGATTCGGGACCTACGAGCAGTACTTC
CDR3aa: CASSLGRFGTYEQYF

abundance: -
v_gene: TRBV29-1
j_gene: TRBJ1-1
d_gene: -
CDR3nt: TGCAGCGTCGCCTGGGGCATGAACACTGAAGCTTTCTTT
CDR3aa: CSVAWGMNTEAFF

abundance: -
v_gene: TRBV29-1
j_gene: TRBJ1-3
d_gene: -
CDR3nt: TGCAGCGTTGGGGTAGCTGGAAACACCATATATTTT
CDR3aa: CSVGVAGNTIYF

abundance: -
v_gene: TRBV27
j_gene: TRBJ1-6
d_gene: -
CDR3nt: TGTGCCAGCAGTTCCACAAGGAAGAATTCACCCCTCCACTTT
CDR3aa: CASSSTRKNSPLHF

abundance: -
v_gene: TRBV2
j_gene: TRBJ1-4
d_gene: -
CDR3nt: TGTGCCAGCAGGGTATATGTATATGCGAAACTGTTTTTT
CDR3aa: CASRVYVYAKLFF

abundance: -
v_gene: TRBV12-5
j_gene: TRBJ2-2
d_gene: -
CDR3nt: TGTGCTAGTGGTTTGGTAACCGGGGAGCTGTTTTTT
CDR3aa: CASGLVTGELFF

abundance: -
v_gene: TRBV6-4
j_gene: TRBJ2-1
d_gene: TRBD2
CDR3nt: TGTGCCAGCGCACTAGCGCCGTTCTACAATGAGCAGTTCTTC
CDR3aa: CASALAPFYNEQFF

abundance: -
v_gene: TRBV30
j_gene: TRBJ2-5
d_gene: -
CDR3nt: TGTGCCTGGAGTACCGGGAACCAAGAGACCCAGTACTTC
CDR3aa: CAWSTGNQETQYF

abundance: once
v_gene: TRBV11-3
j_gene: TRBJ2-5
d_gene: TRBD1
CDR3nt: TGTGCCAGCAGCCTACGGACAGGGTCCGTCCAAGAGACCCAGTACTTC
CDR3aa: CASSLRTGSVQETQYF

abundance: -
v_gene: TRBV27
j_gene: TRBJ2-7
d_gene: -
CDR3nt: TGTGCCAGCACCATGGCGCAGAGGACCAGTTCCTACGAGCAGTACTTC
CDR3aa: CASTMAQRTSSYEQYF

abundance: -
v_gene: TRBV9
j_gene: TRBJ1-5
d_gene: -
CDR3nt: TGTGCCAGCAGCGATAGAGCCCGGGGAAGGGCCCTCAATCAGCCCCAGCATTTT
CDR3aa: CASSDRARGRALNQPQHF

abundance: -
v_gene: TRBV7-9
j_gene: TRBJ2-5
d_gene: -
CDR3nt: TGTGCCGGACAGAGGGGGGCTCGGCCTAAAGAGACCCAGTACTTC
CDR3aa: CAGQRGARPKETQYF

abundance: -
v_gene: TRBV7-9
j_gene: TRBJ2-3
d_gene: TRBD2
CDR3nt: TGTGCCAGCAGCTTAGGGGTAGCGGGAGGTGGAGATACGCAGTATTTT
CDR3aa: CASSLGVAGGGDTQYF

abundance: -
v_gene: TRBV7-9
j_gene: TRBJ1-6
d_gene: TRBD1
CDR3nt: TGTGCCAGCAGCTTCCACCGGGACAGGGGGTCCTATAATTCACCCCTCCACTTT
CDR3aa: CASSFHRDRGSYNSPLHF

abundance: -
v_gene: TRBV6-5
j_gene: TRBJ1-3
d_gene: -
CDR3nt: TGTGCCAGCAGTTTTGGAAACACCATATATTTT
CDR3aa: CASSFGNTIYF

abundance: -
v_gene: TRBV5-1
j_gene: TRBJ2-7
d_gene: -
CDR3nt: TGCGCCAGCAGCTCAATGGCCGGAGGGAGCTCCTACGAGCAGTACTTC
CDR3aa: CASSSMAGGSSYEQYF

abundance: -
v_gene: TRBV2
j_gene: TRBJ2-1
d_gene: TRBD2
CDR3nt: TGTGCCAGCAGGGCTTTGACTAGCGGGAGTGGAAATGAGCAGTTCTTC
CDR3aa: CASRALTSGSGNEQFF

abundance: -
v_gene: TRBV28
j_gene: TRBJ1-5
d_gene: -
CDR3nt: TGTGCCAGCAGTTTGGGCAATCAGCCCCAGCATTTT
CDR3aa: CASSLGNQPQHF

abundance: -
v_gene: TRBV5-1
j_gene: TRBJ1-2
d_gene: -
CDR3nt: TGCGCCAGCAGCTTGGAGGGGAAGGAAGGCTACACCTTC
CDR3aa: CASSLEGKEGYTF

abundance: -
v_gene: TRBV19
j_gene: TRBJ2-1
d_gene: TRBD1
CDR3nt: TGTGCCAGTAAGAGCGGACAGGGCACCTACAATGAGCAGTTCTTC
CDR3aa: CASKSGQGTYNEQFF

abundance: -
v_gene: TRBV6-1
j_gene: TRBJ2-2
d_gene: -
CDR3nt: TGTGCCAGCAGTGAAAACCCAGAGAACACCGGGGAGCTGTTTTTT
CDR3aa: CASSENPENTGELFF

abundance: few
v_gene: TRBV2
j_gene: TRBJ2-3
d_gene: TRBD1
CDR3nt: TGTGCCAGCAGGGACAGGGCAAACACAGATACGCAGTATTTT
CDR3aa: CASRDRANTDTQYF